This entry lists 11 T cell receptor beta chains sequenced from one sample in a study of blood T cell repertoires in COVID-19. Profiling relied on immunoSEQ multiplex PCR, and the TCRdb table lists in-frame clones only, not all of them. The table records fewer than 60,000 clones, about 85% of them present only once. Specimen: peripheral blood. The receptors shown here come from a woman of 80 years or more with acute or convalescent COVID-19.

V and J are TRBV10-1 and TRBJ2-3; 9 bases are shared with TRBD2. The trim removed 10 bases at V and 0 bases at J, leaving 14 bases unmatched. Per the germline V gene, CDR1 is WNHNN and CDR2 is SYGVQD (reference sequence). CDR3 length equals 17 residues. The DNA of the CDR3 is TGCGCCATCCGTGGGGCTAGCGGGGAGACTAGCACAGATACGCAGTATTTT. Amino acids: CAIRGASGETSTDTQYF.

The chain links TRBV7-2 to TRBJ1-5, with D unresolved. CDR1 and CDR2 from the germline V gene are SGHTA and FQGNSA. The CDR3 consists of 14 residues. The ends were cut back, 3 bases at V and 4 bases at J, with 10 bases in the middle. CDR3 region: CASSFTSGNQPQHF. In DNA, the CDR3 is TGTGCCAGCAGCTTCACTTCAGGAAATCAGCCCCAGCATTTT.

The chain is built from TRBV11-3 and TRBJ2-5; 15 bases fit TRBD2. The ends lost 3 bases at V and 5 bases at J; junction bases unmatched: 7. Germline CDR1 is SGHNT and CDR2 is YENEEA. This CDR3 contains 17 residues. This CDR3 reads CASSFDPGTSGGETQYF. The CDR3, as DNA: TGTGCCAGCAGCTTTGACCCCGGGACTAGCGGGGGGGAGACCCAGTACTTC.

The rearrangement joins TRBV6-5 to TRBJ1-2; tentatively, D is TRBD1 (5 bases). The V and J ends lost 6 bases and 6 bases respectively, with 14 bases between them. This CDR3 contains 13 residues. Germline lookup yields CDR1 MNHEY and CDR2 SVGAGI. The CDR3 DNA reads TGTGCCAGCAGACCGCGGGGGGACGATGGCTACACCTTC. As protein: CASRPRGDDGYTF.

V is TRBV12-3 or TRBV12-4 and J is TRBJ1-2; no firm D call. V was pared by 3 bases and J by 7 bases, with 12 bases between. The CDR3 runs 13 residues. The CDR3 region has the DNA TGTGCCAGCAGTTTTGAGGTCCGGCGTGGCTACACCTTC. Translated: CASSFEVRRGYTF.

The gene calls are TRBV2 and TRBJ1-5; weak D call: TRBD1 (5 bases). V lost 5 bases to trimming and J lost 0 bases, with 8 bases between them. The CDR3 has 14 residues. Germline lookup yields CDR1 SNHLY and CDR2 FYNNEI. The CDR3 region has the DNA TGTGCCAGCAGTTCCGACAGTAGCAATCAGCCCCAGCATTTT. Its translation: CASSSDSSNQPQHF.

The chain employs TRBV4-1 and TRBJ1-2; no definite D call. Germline loops: CDR1 MGHRA, CDR2 YSYEKL. This CDR3 region has 15 residues. Trimming took 4 bases from V and 0 from J, leaving 12 bases between them. The CDR3 DNA follows: TGCGCCAGCAGCCCTGGTCGAGCTTCTAACTATGGCTACACCTTC. It translates to CASSPGRASNYGYTF.

This clone occurred a few times. The chain employs TRBV15 and TRBJ1-5; no clear D gene. Deletions cut 8 bases from V and 0 bases from J, with 8 bases between. The length of the CDR3 is 13 residues. CDR1 is LNHNV, CDR2 YYDKDF, per germline (reference sequence). The CDR3 here is CATGQYSNQPQHF. Written as DNA, the CDR3 is TGTGCCACCGGTCAGTATAGCAATCAGCCCCAGCATTTT.

This chain connects TRBV14 to TRBJ1-4, with a possible D match to TRBD1 (6 bases). CDR1 is SGHDN, CDR2 FVKESK, per germline. V gave up 1 base and J gave up 6 bases, with 15 bases separating them. CDR3 size: 16 residues. The CDR3 coding sequence is TGTGCCAGCAGCCAAGTAACTTTACAGGGCGATGAAAAACTGTTTTTT. It specifies CASSQVTLQGDEKLFF.

The rearrangement joins TRBV19 to TRBJ1-5; D is uncertain. Germline CDR1 reads LNHDA; CDR2 reads SQIVND (reference sequence). Trimming cost V 1 base and J 7 bases, with 5 bases left between them. The CDR3 extends over 12 amino acids. CDR3 residues: CASSIVEQPQHF. The CDR3 region has the DNA TGTGCCAGTAGTATAGTAGAACAGCCCCAGCATTTT.

V usage is TRBV15 and J usage is TRBJ2-1, with 10 bases that match TRBD1. The CDR3 covers 14 residues. From germline, CDR1 is LNHNV and CDR2 YYDKDF (reference sequence). J gave up 10 bases and V 1 base, and 4 bases lay outside the gene matches. This CDR3 reads CATSRGQGAREQFF. CDR3 DNA: TGTGCCACCAGCAGAGGACAGGGGGCGCGGGAGCAGTTCTTC.